A selection of T cell receptor beta chains follows, all from one sample in a study of patients and donors after allogeneic stem cell transplantation. One entry per CDR3 protein results from TCRdb running MiXCR on the RT-PCR reads. In the table there are about 31,000 distinct CDR3 sequences, over 6.5% of which are singletons. The specimen sequenced was blood, either unsorted or a sorted T cell fraction (not recorded which). The receptors come from a human donor who was either an allogeneic HSCT recipient or a stem cell or donor lymphocyte infusion donor (not recorded which). It is not recorded whose cells these are; they may come from a transplant donor. CDR3s leave out the opening cysteine and the closing phenylalanine or tryptophan. A D gene is named only where the DNA matches it firmly.

v_gene | d_gene | CDR3aa
TRBV15 | NA | ATSRGLPRDIQY
TRBV19 | TRBD2 | ASSTRLAGGPWETQY
TRBV3-1 | TRBD1 | ASSQDRGQLSGYT
TRBV18 | TRBD2 | ASSPSRTSGINTGELF
TRBV29-1 | TRBD2 | SVLGVAGPQETQY
TRBV6-5 | NA | ASTMGVEQF
TRBV12-3/TRBV12-4 | NA | ASSLSRVAQPQH
TRBV10-3 | NA | AITSTTDTQY
TRBV30 | NA | AWSVAVGAEAF
TRBV24-1 | NA | ATRGMKDTQY
TRBV28 | TRBD1 | ASSLAGGFNEQF
TRBV12-3/TRBV12-4 | NA | ASSFRDLSGNTIY
TRBV3-1 | TRBD2 | ASSSTAGGSYNEQF
TRBV18 | NA | ASSTLQGHNQPQH
TRBV14 | NA | ASSQVFGEQF
TRBV11-2 | TRBD2 | ASRLGLADNEQF
TRBV20-1 | TRBD2 | SAGAGGSSYNEQF
TRBV6-1 | TRBD2 | ASSPWTSGSNEQF
TRBV6-5 | NA | ASAGENLNEQF
TRBV7-8 | NA | ASSSTRPPARPATNEKLF
TRBV6-1 | NA | ASSEIVLIGELF
TRBV5-8 | TRBD1 | ASSMWDRDNEQF
TRBV7-2 | NA | ASSSPGGPTIQY
TRBV4-3 | NA | ASSQDYGSTKY
TRBV7-9 | NA | ASSRGSFDQPQH
TRBV2 | NA | ASTLGGPAPQH
TRBV7-9 | NA | ASSFRGTYEQY
TRBV18 | TRBD1 | ASSPRQGRAGANVLT
TRBV29-1 | TRBD2 | SVTSGRGADTQY
TRBV2 | NA | ASGSGVTGELF
TRBV10-3 | NA | AISDRNQPQH
TRBV29-1 | TRBD2 | SVEAISSGSIYEQY
TRBV6-5 | TRBD1 | ASSPGQPRLGSYEQY
TRBV19 | NA | ASSRRDSSYEQY
TRBV5-1 | NA | ASSTQLNEQF
TRBV6-2/TRBV6-3 | NA | ASSYSRGIEQY
TRBV24-1 | TRBD2 | ATSDQGLAGSRHEQF
TRBV7-9 | TRBD1 | ASSNRDRTYEQY
TRBV18 | NA | ASSPGDTRFPQH
TRBV11-1 | NA | ASSLARAYYEQY
TRBV9 | TRBD2 | ASSVAPSGSSSYEQY
TRBV7-3 | TRBD2 | ASSPSSGSSYNEQF
TRBV3-1 | TRBD1 | ASRYGTGLAGSGANVLT
TRBV13 | NA | ATGDLNTGELF
TRBV4-2 | NA | ASSQEGRGSVDYT
TRBV12-3/TRBV12-4 | NA | ASLNQPQH
TRBV5-1 | NA | ASSLSGSRIAEQF
TRBV10-3 | TRBD1 | AARTGENEQF
TRBV6-2/TRBV6-3 | NA | ASHGQETQY
TRBV12-3/TRBV12-4 | TRBD2 | ASIRTSGWPTGELF
TRBV10-3 | NA | AIKRAGGGEQY
TRBV24-1 | NA | ATSGPLGLYNEQF
TRBV27 | NA | ASSLLGGSQPQH
TRBV5-1 | NA | ASSLGATYGYT
TRBV12-3/TRBV12-4 | NA | ASSLIPNEQF
TRBV28 | NA | ASSLRTGNQPQH
TRBV5-8 | TRBD1 | ASSWTGGAATNEKLF